One TCR beta chain is described in this entry. What it binds is unknown. This entry belongs to a study of OX40 agonist ivuxolimab in advanced cancers. Whole-study context: The eligibility criteria allowed prior anti-PD-1, anti-PD-L1 or anti-CTLA-4 therapy, and 40% had some. Findings and limits, study-wide: Clonal expansion among partial responders at 0.1-3.0 mg/kg ranked near the lowest. At doses 0.1 to 3.0 mg/kg, CD4+ and CD8+ clones expanded.

The CDR3 is 15 amino acids. The junction had 5 bases not matched to a gene; V was cut back by 4 bases and J by 8 bases. The germline gives CDR1 MDHEN, CDR2 SYDVKM. Peripheral blood came from all dose cohorts at three timepoints. The repertoire was sequenced with immunoSEQ multiplex PCR; TCRdb's copy has only in-frame clones and lacks some. The profile shows around 80,000 clones, less than 90% of them singletons. The source is an adult with an advanced solid tumor such as melanoma, head and neck, liver or kidney cancer. This chain joins TRBV28 and TRBJ2-1, with 13 positions matching TRBD2. The source material was CD4+ or CD8+ T cells sorted from blood, sampled in a trial of the OX40 agonist ivuxolimab. The CDR3 reads CASSSTSGRVDEQFF. In nucleotides, the CDR3 is TGTGCCAGCAGTTCCACTAGCGGGAGGGTCGATGAGCAGTTCTTC.